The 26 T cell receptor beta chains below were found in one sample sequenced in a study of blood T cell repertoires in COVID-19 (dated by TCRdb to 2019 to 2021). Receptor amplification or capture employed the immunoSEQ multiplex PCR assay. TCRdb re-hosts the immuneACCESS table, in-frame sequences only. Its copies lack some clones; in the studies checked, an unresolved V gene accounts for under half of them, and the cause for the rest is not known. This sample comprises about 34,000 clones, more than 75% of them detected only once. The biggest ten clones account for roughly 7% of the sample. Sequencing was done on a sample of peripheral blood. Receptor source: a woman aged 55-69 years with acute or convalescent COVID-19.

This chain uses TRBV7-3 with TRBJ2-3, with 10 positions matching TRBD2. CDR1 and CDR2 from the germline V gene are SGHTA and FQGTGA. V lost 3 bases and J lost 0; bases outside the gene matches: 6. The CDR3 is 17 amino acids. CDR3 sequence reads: CASSFPTSGSSTDTQYF. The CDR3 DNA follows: TGTGCCAGCAGCTTTCCGACTAGCGGGTCTAGCACAGATACGCAGTATTTT.

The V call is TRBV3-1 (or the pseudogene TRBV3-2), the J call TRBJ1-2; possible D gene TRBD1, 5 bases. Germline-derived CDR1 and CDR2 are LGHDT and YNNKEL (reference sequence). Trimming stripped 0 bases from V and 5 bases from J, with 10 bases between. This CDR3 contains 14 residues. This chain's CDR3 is CASSQEGGGYGYTF. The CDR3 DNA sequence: TGTGCCAGCAGCCAAGAAGGTGGGGGGTATGGCTACACCTTC.

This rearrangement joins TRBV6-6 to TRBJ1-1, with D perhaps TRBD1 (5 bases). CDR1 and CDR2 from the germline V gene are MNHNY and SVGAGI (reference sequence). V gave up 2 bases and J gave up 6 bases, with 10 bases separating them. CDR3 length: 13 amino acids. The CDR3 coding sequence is TGTGCCAGCAGTTACCCGGAGGGGTCTGAAGCTTTCTTT. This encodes CASSYPEGSEAFF.

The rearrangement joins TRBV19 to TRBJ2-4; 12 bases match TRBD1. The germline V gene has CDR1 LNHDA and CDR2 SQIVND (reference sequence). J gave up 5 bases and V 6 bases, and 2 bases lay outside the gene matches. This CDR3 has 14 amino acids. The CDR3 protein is CASRGQGAENIQYF. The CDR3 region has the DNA TGTGCCAGTAGGGGACAGGGGGCTGAAAACATTCAGTACTTC.

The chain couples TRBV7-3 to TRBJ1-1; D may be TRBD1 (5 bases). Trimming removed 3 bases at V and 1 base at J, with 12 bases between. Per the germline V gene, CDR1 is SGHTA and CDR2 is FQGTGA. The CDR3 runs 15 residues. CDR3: CASSFTGSGNTEAFF. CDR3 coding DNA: TGTGCCAGCAGCTTTACAGGTTCAGGGAACACTGAAGCTTTCTTT.

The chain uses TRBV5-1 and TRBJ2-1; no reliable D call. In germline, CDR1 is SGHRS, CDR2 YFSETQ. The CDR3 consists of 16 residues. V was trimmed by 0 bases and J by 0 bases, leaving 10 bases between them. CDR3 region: CASSLEDWSSYNEQFF. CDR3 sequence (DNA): TGCGCCAGCAGCTTGGAAGACTGGAGCTCCTACAATGAGCAGTTCTTC.

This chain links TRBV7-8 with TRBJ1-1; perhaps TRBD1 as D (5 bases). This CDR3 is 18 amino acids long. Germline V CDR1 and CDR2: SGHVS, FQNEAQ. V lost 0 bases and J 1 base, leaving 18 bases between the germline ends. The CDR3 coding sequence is TGTGCCAGCAGCTTAGCTCGGGGGTCGGGGCGTGGGAACACTGAAGCTTTCTTT. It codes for CASSLARGSGRGNTEAFF. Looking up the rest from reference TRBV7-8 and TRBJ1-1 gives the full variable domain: GAGVSQSPRYKVAKRGQDVALRCDPISGHVSLFWYQQALGQGPEFLTYFQNEAQLDKSGLPSDRFFAERPEGSVSTLKIQRTQQEDSAVYLCASSLARGSGRGNTEAFFGQGTRLTVV.

The CDR3, as DNA: TGTGCCAGCAAAGTTGAGGGGAACACTGAAGCTTTCTTT. Its translation: CASKVEGNTEAFF. The chain recombines TRBV9 with TRBJ1-1, with D uncertain. CDR3 length: 13 residues. In germline, CDR1 is SGDLS, CDR2 YYNGEE. V lost 6 bases and J 1 base, leaving 10 bases between the germline ends.

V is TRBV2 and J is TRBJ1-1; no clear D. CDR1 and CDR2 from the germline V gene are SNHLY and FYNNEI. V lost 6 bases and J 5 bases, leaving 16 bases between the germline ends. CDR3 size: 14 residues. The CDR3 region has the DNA TGTGCCAGCAGCGACCTCGGAGGATGGACTGAAGCTTTCTTT. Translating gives CASSDLGGWTEAFF.

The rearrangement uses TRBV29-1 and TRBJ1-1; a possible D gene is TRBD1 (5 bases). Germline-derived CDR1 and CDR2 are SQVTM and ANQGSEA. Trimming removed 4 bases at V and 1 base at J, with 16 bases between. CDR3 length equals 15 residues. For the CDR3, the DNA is TGCAGCGTTGGAGTTTCACAGGTGCAGAACACTGAAGCTTTCTTT. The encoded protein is CSVGVSQVQNTEAFF. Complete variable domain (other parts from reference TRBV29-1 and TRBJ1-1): SAVISQKPSRDICQRGTSLTIQCQVDSQVTMMFWYRQQPGQSLTLIATANQGSEATYESGFVIDKFPISRPNLTFSTLTVSNMSPEDSSIYLCSVGVSQVQNTEAFFGQGTRLTVV.

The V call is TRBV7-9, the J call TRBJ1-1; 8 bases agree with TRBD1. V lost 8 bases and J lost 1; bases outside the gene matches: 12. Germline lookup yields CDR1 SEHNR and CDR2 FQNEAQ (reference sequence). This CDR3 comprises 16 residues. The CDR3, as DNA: TGTGCCAGCGCTCCCTCAACAGGGGGGCCGAACACTGAAGCTTTCTTT. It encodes CASAPSTGGPNTEAFF. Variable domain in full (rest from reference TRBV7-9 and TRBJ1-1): DTGVSQNPRHKITKRGQNVTFRCDPISEHNRLYWYRQTLGQGPEFLTYFQNEAQLEKSRLLSDRFSAERPKGSFSTLEIQRTEQGDSAMYLCASAPSTGGPNTEAFFGQGTRLTVV.

The CDR3 region is CAISSGEGYTF. The CDR3 nucleotides are TGTGCCATCAGCTCGGGGGAGGGCTACACCTTC. V usage is TRBV10-3 and J usage is TRBJ1-2, with a tentative D call TRBD1 (5 bases). This CDR3 has 11 residues. V was cut by 6 bases and J by 8 bases, with 10 bases left in between. Germline V gene lookup returns CDR1 ENHRY and CDR2 SYGVKD.

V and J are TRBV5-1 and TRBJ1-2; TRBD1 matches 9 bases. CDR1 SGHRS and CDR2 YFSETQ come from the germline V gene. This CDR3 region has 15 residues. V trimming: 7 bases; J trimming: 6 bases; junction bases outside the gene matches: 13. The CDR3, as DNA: TGCGCCAGCTCCCCCTCGGGACAGGGTGTAAATGGCTACACCTTC. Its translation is CASSPSGQGVNGYTF.

The CDR3 reads CATGDSGSSPLHF. The CDR3 DNA is TGTGCCACGGGGGACAGCGGTTCATCACCCCTCCACTTT. The genes are TRBV10-3 and TRBJ1-6; 7 bases agree with TRBD1. The V segment lost 10 bases and the J segment 10 bases; nucleotides outside the gene matches: 10. The CDR3 covers 13 residues. Germline CDR1 reads ENHRY; CDR2 reads SYGVKD.

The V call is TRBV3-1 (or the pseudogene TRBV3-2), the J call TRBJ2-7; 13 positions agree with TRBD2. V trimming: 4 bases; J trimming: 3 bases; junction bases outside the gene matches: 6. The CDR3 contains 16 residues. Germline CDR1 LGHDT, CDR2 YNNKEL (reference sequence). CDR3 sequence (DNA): TGTGCCAGCAGCCCGGGACTAGCGGGGACTAGCTACGAGCAGTACTTC. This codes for CASSPGLAGTSYEQYF.

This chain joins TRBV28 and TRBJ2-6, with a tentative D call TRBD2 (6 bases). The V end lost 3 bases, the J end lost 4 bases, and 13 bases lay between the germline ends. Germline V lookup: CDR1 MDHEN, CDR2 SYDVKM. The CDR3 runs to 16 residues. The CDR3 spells CASSLGGMGGANVLTF. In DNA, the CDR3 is TGTGCCAGCAGTTTGGGGGGAATGGGAGGGGCCAACGTCCTGACTTTC.

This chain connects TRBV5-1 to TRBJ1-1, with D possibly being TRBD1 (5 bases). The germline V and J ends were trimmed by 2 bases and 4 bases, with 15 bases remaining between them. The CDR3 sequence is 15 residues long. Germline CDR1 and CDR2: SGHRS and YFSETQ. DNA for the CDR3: TGCGCCAGCAGCTTTTGGGGGGTGCAGCCCACTGAAGCTTTCTTT. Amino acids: CASSFWGVQPTEAFF.

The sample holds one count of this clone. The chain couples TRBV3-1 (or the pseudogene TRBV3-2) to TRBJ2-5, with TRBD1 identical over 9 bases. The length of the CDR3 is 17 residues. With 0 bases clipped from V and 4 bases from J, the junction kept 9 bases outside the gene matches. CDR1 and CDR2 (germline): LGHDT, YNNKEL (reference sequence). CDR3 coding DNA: TGTGCCAGCAGCCAAGATGGTACGGGACAGGGTCGAGAGACCCAGTACTTC. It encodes CASSQDGTGQGRETQYF.

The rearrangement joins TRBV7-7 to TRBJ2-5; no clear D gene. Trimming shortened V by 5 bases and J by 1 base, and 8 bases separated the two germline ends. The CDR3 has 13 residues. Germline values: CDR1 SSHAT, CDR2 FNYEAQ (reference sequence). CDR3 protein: CASSAGSQETQYF. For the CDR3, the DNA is TGTGCCAGCAGCGCCGGGTCCCAAGAGACCCAGTACTTC.

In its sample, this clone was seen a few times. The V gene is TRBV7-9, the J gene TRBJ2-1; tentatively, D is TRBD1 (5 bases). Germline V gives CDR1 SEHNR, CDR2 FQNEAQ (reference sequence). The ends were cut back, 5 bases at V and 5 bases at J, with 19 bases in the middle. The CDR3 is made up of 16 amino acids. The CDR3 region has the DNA TGTGCCAGCAGCCCCCCTGCGGCACAGGCTCACAATGAGCAGTTCTTC. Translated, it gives CASSPPAAQAHNEQFF.

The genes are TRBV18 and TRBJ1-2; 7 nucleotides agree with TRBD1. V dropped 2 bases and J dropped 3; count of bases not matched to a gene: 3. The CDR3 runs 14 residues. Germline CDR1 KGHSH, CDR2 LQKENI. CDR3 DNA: TGTGCCAGCTCACCAGACAGGGAGTACTATGGCTACACCTTC. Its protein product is CASSPDREYYGYTF.

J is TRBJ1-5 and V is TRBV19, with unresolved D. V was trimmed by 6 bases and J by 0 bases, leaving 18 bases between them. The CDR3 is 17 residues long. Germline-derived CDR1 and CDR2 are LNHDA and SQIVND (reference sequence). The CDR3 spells CASRSVGAVHSNQPQHF. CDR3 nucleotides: TGTGCCAGTAGATCCGTAGGAGCAGTTCATAGCAATCAGCCCCAGCATTTT.

The CDR3 protein is CASVSRGGASDTQYF. CDR3 nucleotides: TGTGCCAGCGTCTCTAGGGGCGGTGCCTCAGATACGCAGTATTTT. The V call is TRBV5-4, the J call TRBJ2-3, with TRBD1 as a possible D gene (5 bases). The CDR3 extends over 15 amino acids. V was cut by 7 bases and J by 4 bases, with 19 bases left in between. Per the germline V gene, CDR1 is SGHNT and CDR2 is YYREEE (reference sequence).

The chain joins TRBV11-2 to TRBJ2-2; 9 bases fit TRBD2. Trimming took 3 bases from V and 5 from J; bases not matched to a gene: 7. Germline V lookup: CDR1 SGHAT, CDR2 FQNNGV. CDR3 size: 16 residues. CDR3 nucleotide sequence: TGTGCCAGCAGCTTTGTGGCGGGGGGGCTTACCGGGGAGCTGTTTTTT. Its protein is CASSFVAGGLTGELFF.

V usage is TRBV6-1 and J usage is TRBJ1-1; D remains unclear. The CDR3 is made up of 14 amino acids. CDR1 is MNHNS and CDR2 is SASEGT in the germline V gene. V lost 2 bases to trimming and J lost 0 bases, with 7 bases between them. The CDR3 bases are TGTGCCAGCAGTGAAAGACGGGTGAACACTGAAGCTTTCTTT. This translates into CASSERRVNTEAFF.

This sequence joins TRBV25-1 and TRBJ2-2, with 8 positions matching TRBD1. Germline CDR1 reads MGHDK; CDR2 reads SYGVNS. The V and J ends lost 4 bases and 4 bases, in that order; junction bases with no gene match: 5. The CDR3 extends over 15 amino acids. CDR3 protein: CASSVRGLGTGELFF. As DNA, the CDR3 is TGTGCCAGCAGTGTCAGGGGGCTGGGCACCGGGGAGCTGTTTTTT.